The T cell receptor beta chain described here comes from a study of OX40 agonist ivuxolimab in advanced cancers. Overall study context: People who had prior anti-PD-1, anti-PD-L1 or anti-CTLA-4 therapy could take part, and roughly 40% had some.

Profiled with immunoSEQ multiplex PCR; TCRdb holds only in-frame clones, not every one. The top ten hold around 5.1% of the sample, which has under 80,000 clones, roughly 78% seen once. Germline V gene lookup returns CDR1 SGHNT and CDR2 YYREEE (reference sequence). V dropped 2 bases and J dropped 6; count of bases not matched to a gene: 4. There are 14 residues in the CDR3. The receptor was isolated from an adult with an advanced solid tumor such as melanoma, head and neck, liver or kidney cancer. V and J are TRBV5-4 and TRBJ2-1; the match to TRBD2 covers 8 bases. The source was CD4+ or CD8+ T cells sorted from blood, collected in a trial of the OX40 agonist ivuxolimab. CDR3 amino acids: CASSLRGGANEQFF. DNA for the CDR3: TGTGCCAGCAGCTTACGGGGGGGGGCCAATGAGCAGTTCTTC.